The clone carrying this T cell receptor beta chain appeared many times. The data derive from a study of early T cells in non-severe SARS-CoV-2 infection. From the 5' RACE reads, TCRdb called clonotypes with MiXCR, one entry per CDR3 protein. Counted here are 65,000 to 80,000 distinct CDR3 sequences, roughly 13% occurring once; the ten biggest clones make up around 6%. The CDR3 runs to 11 residues. After removal of 10 bases from V and 3 bases from J, the junction contained 2 bases not matched to a gene. Germline loops: CDR1 MDHEN, CDR2 SYDVKM. The receptor was isolated from an adult who was a healthcare worker with PCR-confirmed SARS-CoV-2 infection or an uninfected control (not recorded which). The sample was whole blood. This chain connects TRBV28 to TRBJ2-7, with 8 nucleotides matching TRBD2. The CDR3 spells CATGGGYEQYF. In nucleotides, the CDR3 is TGTGCCACCGGGGGGGGCTACGAGCAGTACTTC.